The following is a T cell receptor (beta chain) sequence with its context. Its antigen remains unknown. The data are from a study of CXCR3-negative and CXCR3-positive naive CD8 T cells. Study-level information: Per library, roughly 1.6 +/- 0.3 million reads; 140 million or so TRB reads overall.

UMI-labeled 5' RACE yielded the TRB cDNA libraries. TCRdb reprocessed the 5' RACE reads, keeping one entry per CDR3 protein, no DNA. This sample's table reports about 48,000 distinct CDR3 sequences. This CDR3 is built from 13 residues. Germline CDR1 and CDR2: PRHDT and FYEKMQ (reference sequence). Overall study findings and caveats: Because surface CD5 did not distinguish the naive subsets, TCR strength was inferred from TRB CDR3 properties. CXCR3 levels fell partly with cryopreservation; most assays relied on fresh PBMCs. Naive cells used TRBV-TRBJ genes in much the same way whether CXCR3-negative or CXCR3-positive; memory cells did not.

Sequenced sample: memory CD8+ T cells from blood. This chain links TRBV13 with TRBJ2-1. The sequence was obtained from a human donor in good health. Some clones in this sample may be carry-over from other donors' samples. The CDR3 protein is CASSLGRRNEQFF.